The 18 T cell receptor beta chains below come from one sample, sequenced in a study of blood T cell repertoires in COVID-19. The table came from immunoSEQ multiplex PCR; TCRdb's copy has only in-frame clones and leaves some out. This repertoire shows 300,000 to 400,000 clones, 88% found once; its top ten account for 0.95% to 1%. Sequences were obtained from PBMCs or T cells enriched from blood (not recorded which). These receptors all stem from a woman aged 30 to 39 with acute COVID-19.

The rearrangement joins TRBV5-1 to TRBJ2-7; 9 nucleotides line up with TRBD1. Germline V CDR1 and CDR2: SGHRS, YFSETQ. The CDR3 consists of 15 residues. After removal of 4 bases from V and 3 bases from J, the junction contained 8 bases not matched to a gene. The CDR3 coding sequence is TGCGCCAGCAGCGCGGCCGGGACAGGGATCTACGAGCAGTACTTC. Translating it yields CASSAAGTGIYEQYF.

The V gene is TRBV30, the J gene TRBJ1-4; D not resolved. The germline V and J ends were trimmed by 0 bases and 8 bases, with 7 bases remaining between them. There are 12 residues in the CDR3. The germline CDR1 and CDR2 sequences are GTSNPN and SVGIG (reference sequence). The CDR3 loop is CAWSVAVEKLFF. The DNA of the CDR3 is TGTGCCTGGAGTGTTGCAGTAGAAAAACTGTTTTTT. Complete variable domain (other parts from reference TRBV30 and TRBJ1-4): SQTIHQWPATLVQPVGSPLSLECTVEGTSNPNLYWYRQAAGRGLQLLFYSVGIGQISSEVPQNLSASRPQDRQFILSSKKLLLSDSGFYLCAWSVAVEKLFFGSGTQLSVL.

This chain links TRBV24-1 with TRBJ1-1, with 12 nucleotides matching TRBD1. The germline gives CDR1 KGHDR, CDR2 SFDVKD. V lost 11 bases, J lost 8 bases, and 8 bases stayed unmatched. The CDR3 totals 13 residues. The CDR3 coding sequence is TGTGCCATCCCGGGACAGGGGGCGCGGGAAGCTTTCTTT. Translating it yields CAIPGQGAREAFF.

J is TRBJ1-3 and V is TRBV28, with D uncertain. This CDR3 is 15 amino acids long. Germline V gives CDR1 MDHEN, CDR2 SYDVKM. V shed 3 bases and J shed 0 bases, with 9 bases lying between them. CDR3 in DNA: TGTGCCAGCAGTTTTGAAGCGTTCTCTGGAAACACCATATATTTT. Protein product: CASSFEAFSGNTIYF.

In its sample, this clone was seen a few times. V gene TRBV10-1 combines with J gene TRBJ1-4; D not resolved. The germline V gene has CDR1 WNHNN and CDR2 SYGVQD (reference sequence). CDR3 size: 15 residues. The V end was cut by 5 bases, the J end by 6 bases, with 16 bases between. The CDR3 coding sequence is TGCGCCAGCAGTCCAGATTCGGGGAGAGATGAAAAACTGTTTTTT. Its translation is CASSPDSGRDEKLFF.

V and J are TRBV9 and TRBJ2-7; 10 bases map to TRBD2. The CDR3 length is 14 residues. Germline loops: CDR1 SGDLS, CDR2 YYNGEE. Unmatched junction bases numbered 4, after V lost 3 bases and J lost 4 bases. CDR3 nucleotide sequence: TGTGCCAGCAGCGATGGGACTAGCGCATACGAGCAGTACTTC. Translating gives CASSDGTSAYEQYF.

The V and J genes are TRBV6-2 or TRBV6-3 and TRBJ1-4; D call uncertain. The CDR3 runs to 16 residues. Trimming took off 2 bases at V and 8 bases at J, with 18 bases between the two ends. Germline loops: CDR1 MNHEY, CDR2 SVGEGT. The DNA of the CDR3 is TGTGCCAGCAGTTACCGGATGGTACTCGGAGGGGAAAAACTGTTTTTT. Encoded protein: CASSYRMVLGGEKLFF.

The chain combines TRBV5-1 with TRBJ2-3; 11 bases are shared with TRBD2. Germline CDR1 reads SGHRS; CDR2 reads YFSETQ. There are 15 residues in the CDR3. With V trimmed by 5 bases and J by 4 bases, 6 bases remained unmatched. Here the CDR3 reads CASSFSGGAADTQYF. CDR3 sequence (DNA): TGCGCCAGCAGTTTTAGCGGGGGGGCGGCAGATACGCAGTATTTT.

As regards this clone: At one of its ends the junction is not consistent with the germline gene, which may arise from a read error. The chain links TRBV4-3 to TRBJ2-3; TRBD2 agrees at 9 bases. CDR3 length: 15 amino acids. The V gene's germline CDR1 is LGHNA and CDR2 YSLEER. The CDR3 is CASSQGRGGTDTQYF. The DNA of the CDR3 is TGCGCCAGCAGCCAAGGGCGGGGGGGCACGGATACGCAGTATTTT.

This clone was detected once. This rearrangement joins TRBV7-8 to TRBJ1-2; 8 nucleotides line up with TRBD1. Germline loops: CDR1 SGHVS, CDR2 FQNEAQ. There are 14 residues in the CDR3. Trimming at V came to 4 bases and at J to 3 bases, leaving 4 bases not matched to a gene. CDR3 sequence reads: CASSSNRGDYGYTF. The CDR3 nucleotides are TGTGCCAGCAGCTCCAACAGGGGGGACTATGGCTACACCTTC.

In its sample, this clone was seen a few times. The CDR3 is CSAAGTATNEKLFF. The CDR3 DNA sequence: TGCAGCGCCGCCGGGACAGCAACTAATGAAAAACTGTTTTTT. The chain carries TRBV29-1 and TRBJ1-4; TRBD1 agrees at 7 bases. Per the germline V gene, CDR1 is SQVTM and CDR2 is ANQGSEA. Trimming at V came to 7 bases and at J to 0 bases, leaving 5 bases not matched to a gene. The CDR3 loop spans 14 amino acids. Variable domain in full (rest from reference TRBV29-1 and TRBJ1-4): SAVISQKPSRDICQRGTSLTIQCQVDSQVTMMFWYRQQPGQSLTLIATANQGSEATYESGFVIDKFPISRPNLTFSTLTVSNMSPEDSSIYLCSAAGTATNEKLFFGSGTQLSVL.

The genes are TRBV5-1 and TRBJ1-4, with TRBD1 as a possible D gene (5 bases). The V end lost 1 base, the J end lost 10 bases, and 14 bases lay between the germline ends. Germline loops: CDR1 SGHRS, CDR2 YFSETQ. The CDR3 has 14 amino acids. In DNA form, the CDR3 reads TGCGCCAGCAGCTTGCTAGGGGCGGAGGGAAAACTGTTTTTT. Residues: CASSLLGAEGKLFF.

V is TRBV7-4 and J is TRBJ1-5; 9 bases are a match to TRBD1. Germline V gene data show CDR1 as SGHVT and CDR2 as SQSDAQ. The J segment lost 0 bases and the V segment lost 4 bases, leaving 16 bases of the junction unmatched. This CDR3 spans 20 amino acids. The CDR3 reads CASSSGGTGICGYSNQPQHF. As DNA, the CDR3 is TGTGCCAGCAGCTCCGGGGGGACAGGGATTTGCGGGTATAGCAATCAGCCCCAGCATTTT.

The chain uses TRBV5-8 and TRBJ1-2; TRBD1 aligns across 11 bases. The CDR3 loop spans 17 amino acids. The germline V gene encodes CDR1 SGHTS and CDR2 YDEGEE. J was trimmed by 7 bases and V by 4 bases; bases with no gene match: 15. The DNA for the CDR3 is TGTGCCAGCAGCCTATTAACCGGGACAGGGGGAGTAGGTGGCTACACCTTC. It specifies CASSLLTGTGGVGGYTF.

The chain recombines TRBV14 with TRBJ1-1; D is unclear. The germline V and J ends were trimmed by 1 base and 3 bases, with 15 bases remaining between them. From germline, CDR1 is SGHDN and CDR2 FVKESK. The CDR3 covers 16 residues. CDR3 in DNA: TGTGCCAGCAGCCAAGGTTTTTCGAGTGTGGACACTGAAGCTTTCTTT. Translated, it gives CASSQGFSSVDTEAFF.

The chain joins TRBV5-6 to TRBJ2-1; 12 positions agree with TRBD2. Germline loops: CDR1 SGHDT, CDR2 YYEEEE. The J segment lost 0 bases and the V segment lost 4 bases, leaving 5 bases of the junction unmatched. The CDR3 has 17 residues. The CDR3 DNA follows: TGTGCCAGCAGCATCACTAGCGGGGGGAGCTCCTACAATGAGCAGTTCTTC. Amino acid sequence: CASSITSGGSSYNEQFF.

V is TRBV19 and J is TRBJ1-2; D perhaps matches TRBD1 (6 bases). Looked up from germline, CDR1 is LNHDA and CDR2 is SQIVND (reference sequence). The CDR3 is 12 amino acids. V was pared by 5 bases and J by 7 bases, with 11 bases between. In DNA, the CDR3 is TGTGCCAGTAGTTTACGGACAGCTGGCTACACCTTC. Translated: CASSLRTAGYTF.

In the case of this clone: Other DNA sequences in this specimen translate into the identical CDR3. The rearrangement joins TRBV29-1 to TRBJ1-1; a possible D gene is TRBD1 (6 bases). The germline CDR1 and CDR2 sequences are SQVTM and ANQGSEA. There are 12 residues in the CDR3. With 4 bases removed from V and 2 bases from J, the gap between germline ends came to 8 bases. The CDR3 region is CSVGTVNTEAFF. CDR3 coding DNA: TGCAGCGTTGGGACAGTTAACACTGAAGCTTTCTTT.